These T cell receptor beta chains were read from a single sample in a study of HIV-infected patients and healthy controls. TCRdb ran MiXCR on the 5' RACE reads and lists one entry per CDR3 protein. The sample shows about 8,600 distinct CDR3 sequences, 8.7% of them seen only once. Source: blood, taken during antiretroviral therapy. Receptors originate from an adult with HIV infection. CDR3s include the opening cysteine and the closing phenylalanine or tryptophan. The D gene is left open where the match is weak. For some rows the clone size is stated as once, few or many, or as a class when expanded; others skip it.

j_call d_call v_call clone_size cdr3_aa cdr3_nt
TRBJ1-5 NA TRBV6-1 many CASKRSLDQPQHF TGTGCCAGCAAACGATCGCTAGATCAGCCCCAGCATTTT
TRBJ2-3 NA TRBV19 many CASQSLTAHRDTQYF TGTGCCAGTCAATCTCTGACAGCGCACAGGGATACGCAGTATTTT
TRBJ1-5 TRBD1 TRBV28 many CASSLPRTGGSNQPQHF TGTGCCAGCAGTTTACCTAGGACAGGGGGAAGCAATCAGCCCCAGCATTTT
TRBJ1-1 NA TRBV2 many CASSEDSRDEAFF TGTGCCAGCAGTGAAGACAGCAGAGATGAAGCTTTCTTT
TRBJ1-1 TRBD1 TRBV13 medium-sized CASRAGGTEAFF TGTGCCAGCAGGGCAGGGGGTACTGAAGCTTTCTTT
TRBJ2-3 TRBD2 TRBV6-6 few CASSYGSGGIDTQYF TGTGCCAGCAGTTACGGTAGCGGGGGGATAGATACGCAGTATTTT
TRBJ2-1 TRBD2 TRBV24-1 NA CATSAAGLAGGGAMGEQFF TGTGCCACCAGTGCGGCGGGACTAGCGGGAGGAGGGGCAATGGGTGAGCAGTTCTTC
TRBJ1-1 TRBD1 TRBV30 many CAWRTPPGQRNTEAFF TGTGCCTGGAGAACCCCCCCGGGACAGCGGAACACTGAAGCTTTCTTT
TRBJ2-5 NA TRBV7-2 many CASLGTYWGETQYF TGTGCCTCTCTAGGGACCTATTGGGGAGAGACCCAGTACTTC
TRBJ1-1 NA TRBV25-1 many CASSFLGEGTNTEAFF TGTGCCAGCAGTTTCCTAGGGGAGGGGACGAACACTGAAGCTTTCTTT
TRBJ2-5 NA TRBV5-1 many CASSLTSQETQYF TGCGCCAGCAGCTTGACCAGCCAAGAGACCCAGTACTTC
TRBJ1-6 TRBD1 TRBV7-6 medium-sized CASSMRGQPNSPLHF TGTGCCAGCAGCATGAGGGGACAGCCTAATTCACCCCTCCACTTT
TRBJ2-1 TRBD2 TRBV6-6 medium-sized CASSYSSGGTEQFF TGTGCCAGCAGTTACTCGAGCGGGGGCACTGAGCAGTTCTTC
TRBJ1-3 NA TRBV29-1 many CSVDWLNTIYF TGCAGCGTTGACTGGTTGAACACCATATATTTT
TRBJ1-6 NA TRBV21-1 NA CASSKPQGAGSPLHF TGTGCCAGCAGCAAGCCACAGGGGGCAGGGTCACCCCTCCACTTT
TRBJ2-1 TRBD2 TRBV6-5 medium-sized CASSFVAGDNEQFF TGTGCCAGCAGTTTCGTAGCGGGGGACAATGAGCAGTTCTTC
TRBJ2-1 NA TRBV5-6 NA CASSLGVGGIKFF TGTGCCAGCAGCTTGGGAGTCGGCGGGATCAAGTTCTTC
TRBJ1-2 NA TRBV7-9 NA CASSSDGTKYGYTF TGTGCCAGCAGCTCGGACGGGACCAAATATGGCTACACCTTC
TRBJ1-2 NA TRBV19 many CATAGGFHGYTF TGTGCCACCGCGGGAGGCTTCCATGGCTACACCTTC
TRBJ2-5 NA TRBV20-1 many CSARDRGAGLETQYF TGCAGTGCTAGAGACAGGGGCGCGGGGTTAGAGACCCAGTACTTC
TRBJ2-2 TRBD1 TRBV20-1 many CSASRGLNTGELFF TGCAGTGCTAGCAGGGGGCTGAACACCGGGGAGCTGTTTTTT
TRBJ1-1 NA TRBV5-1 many CASSLVAGQDLGTEAFF TGCGCCAGCAGCTTGGTGGCAGGGCAGGATTTAGGTACTGAAGCTTTCTTT
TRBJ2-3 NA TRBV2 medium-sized CASSEPRTRGTQYF TGTGCCAGCAGTGAACCGAGGACTCGGGGTACGCAGTATTTT
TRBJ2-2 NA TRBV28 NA CATIGRSTGELFF TGTGCCACCATAGGACGCAGCACCGGGGAGCTGTTTTTT
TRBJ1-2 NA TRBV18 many CASSTGARGYTF TGTGCCAGCTCCACGGGGGCGAGGGGCTACACCTTC
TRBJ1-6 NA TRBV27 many CASSSGHLNSPLHF TGTGCCAGCAGTTCGGGACATCTCAATTCACCCCTCCACTTT